This T cell receptor (beta chain) stems from a study of T cell responses to AZD1222 COVID-19 vaccine. Study-wide points: AZD1222 recipients seropositive at baseline numbered only six. Clonal diversity was possibly underestimated, and the donors were mostly white British, with more females. The peak T cell response came first, and repertoires were sampled only after it.

CDR1 MDHEN and CDR2 SYDVKM come from the germline V gene. The CDR3 spans 16 residues. After removal of 3 bases from V and 0 bases from J, the junction contained 6 bases not matched to a gene. Second-dose recipients at about 4 or about 12 weeks were treated as one pooled group. Details on this clone: Its target is unknown.

Generated by immunoSEQ multiplex PCR, the TCRdb table keeps only in-frame clones and is missing some. The data contain just over 150,000 clones, approximately 91% of them singletons. Sequencing used peripheral blood, obtained 28 days after the second AZD1222 dose. The rearrangement links TRBV28 to TRBJ1-1; 8 positions agree with TRBD1. This clonotype originated in an adult who received the AZD1222 COVID-19 vaccine. CDR3 nucleotides: TGTGCCAGCAGTTTTCAGGGGGCGGGGATGAACACTGAAGCTTTCTTT. Translated: CASSFQGAGMNTEAFF.